These 13 T cell receptor beta chains share one sample of origin, sequenced in a study of CD4 T cells in relation to SARS-CoV-2 and coronaviruses. These receptors' targets are unknown. Method: immunoSEQ multiplex PCR; TCRdb's copy keeps in-frame clones and lacks some. The sample includes about 22,000 clones, approximately 68% seen only once; the top ten take 11%. Unexposed donor CD4+ T cells date from 2011-2018, before the COVID-19 pandemic. The cells were cultured for 10 days before CD4+ T cells were isolated. Sample: CD4+ T cells from PBMCs, cultured in vitro. The source of these receptors is a human donor in good health.

The chain is built from TRBV7-9 and TRBJ1-6, with 10 bases matching TRBD1. The CDR3 sequence is 15 residues long. J was trimmed by 6 bases and V by 5 bases; bases with no gene match: 4. Germline V lookup: CDR1 SEHNR, CDR2 FQNEAQ (reference sequence). For the CDR3, the DNA is TGTGCCAGCAGCCCCCGGACAGGGGGTAATTCACCCCTCCACTTT. It translates to CASSPRTGGNSPLHF.

This clone was counted only a few times. The chain carries TRBV7-9 and TRBJ1-2; no firm D call. The CDR3 loop spans 13 amino acids. Germline V gene lookup returns CDR1 SEHNR and CDR2 FQNEAQ (reference sequence). Trimming cost V 8 bases and J 4 bases, with 14 bases left between them. The CDR3 reads CASVALGGYGYTF. CDR3 coding DNA: TGTGCCAGCGTCGCCCTCGGAGGCTATGGCTACACCTTC.

This clone was observed a few times. The chain is built from TRBV11-2 and TRBJ2-1; D is unclear. From germline, CDR1 is SGHAT and CDR2 FQNNGV. V gave up 1 base and J gave up 4 bases, with 8 bases separating them. The CDR3 is made up of 14 amino acids. CDR3 residues: CASSLGAQYNEQFF. Here the CDR3 DNA reads TGTGCCAGCAGCTTAGGGGCTCAGTACAATGAGCAGTTCTTC.

J is TRBJ1-1 and V is TRBV6-5; tentatively, D is TRBD1 (5 bases). Trimming pared 7 bases from V and 5 bases from J, leaving 17 bases between. CDR3 length: 14 amino acids. From germline, CDR1 is MNHEY and CDR2 SVGAGI. The CDR3 region is CASTPSGVWTEAFF. In nucleotides, the CDR3 is TGTGCCAGCACCCCATCGGGGGTGTGGACTGAAGCTTTCTTT.

The CDR3 sequence: CASSERTGRGSPLHF. The CDR3 coding sequence is TGTGCCAGCAGTGAGCGAACAGGGAGGGGGTCACCCCTCCACTTT. The V and J genes are TRBV2 and TRBJ1-6, with a weak D call TRBD1 (6 bases). Germline values: CDR1 SNHLY, CDR2 FYNNEI. The V and J ends lost 3 bases and 10 bases respectively, with 16 bases between them. CDR3 length: 15 residues.

Notes on this clone: The germline gene is not matched at one end of the junction; a read error may be the cause. V and J are TRBV9 and TRBJ2-7; the match to TRBD1 covers 9 bases. The CDR3 covers 14 residues. Germline CDR1 reads SGDLS; CDR2 reads YYNGEE. CDR3 sequence (DNA): TGTGCCAGCAGCGCAAACCCCCTTGCCCGGGACAGGGAATTC. It specifies CASSANPLARDREF.

The chain is built from TRBV13 and TRBJ2-2; D may match TRBD1 or TRBD2 (6 bases each). The germline V and J ends were trimmed by 5 bases and 5 bases, with 15 bases remaining between them. Per the germline V gene, CDR1 is PRHDT and CDR2 is FYEKMQ (reference sequence). The CDR3 extends over 15 amino acids. The CDR3 is CASSLPIGGTGELFF. In DNA, the CDR3 is TGTGCCAGCAGCCTCCCAATAGGGGGGACCGGGGAGCTGTTTTTT.

This clone was found a few times. The chain has TRBV5-8 and TRBJ1-1; D is uncertain. Germline CDR1 reads SGHTS; CDR2 reads YDEGEE. The CDR3 totals 13 residues. The V end was cut by 3 bases, the J end by 5 bases, with 11 bases between. For the CDR3, the DNA is TGTGCCAGCAGCTCCAATCTTGGAACTGAAGCTTTCTTT. Its protein is CASSSNLGTEAFF.

The chain has TRBV5-5 and TRBJ1-5; D might be TRBD1 (6 bases). Per germline, CDR1 SGHKS and CDR2 YYEKEE (reference sequence). Trimming cost V 0 bases and J 3 bases, with 13 bases left between them. The CDR3 sequence is 16 residues long. CDR3 sequence: CASSLGVQGINQPQHF. CDR3 in DNA: TGTGCCAGCAGCTTGGGGGTCCAGGGGATCAATCAGCCCCAGCATTTT.

This chain joins TRBV6-5 and TRBJ2-7, with TRBD2 matching 8 bases. Germline V gene lookup returns CDR1 MNHEY and CDR2 SVGAGI. V trimming: 2 bases; J trimming: 2 bases; junction bases outside the gene matches: 5. The CDR3 covers 15 residues. DNA for the CDR3: TGTGCCAGCAGTTACGTGCGGGGGGCTCCCTACGAGCAGTACTTC. This sequence encodes CASSYVRGAPYEQYF.

The J gene is TRBJ1-2, the V gene TRBV7-9, with TRBD1 as a possible D gene (5 bases). Trimming removed 5 bases from V and 8 bases from J, with 15 bases in between. In germline, CDR1 is SEHNR, CDR2 FQNEAQ (reference sequence). The length of the CDR3 is 13 residues. The DNA of the CDR3 is TGTGCCAGCAGCATCCGCCAGGGCTGGGGCTACACCTTC. Amino acid sequence: CASSIRQGWGYTF.

The genes are TRBV21-1 and TRBJ1-6; TRBD1 is the table's D call, not checked against the DNA. TRBV21-1 is labeled a pseudogene. The CDR3 extends over 15 amino acids. The CDR3 bases are TGTGCCAGCAGCAAAGTGGGCAGGGAAAATTCACCCCTCCACTTT. Translating it yields CASSKVGRENSPLHF.

The chain carries TRBV4-3 and TRBJ2-5; D tentatively fits TRBD1 or TRBD2 (5 bases each). V dropped 4 bases and J dropped 7 bases, with 16 bases sitting between them. CDR3 length equals 14 residues. CDR1 and CDR2 (germline): LGHNA, YSLEER. This CDR3 reads CASSRLTGGGTQYF. CDR3 DNA sequence: TGCGCCAGCAGCCGCCTCACAGGTGGGGGGACCCAGTACTTC.